Listed here are 20 T cell receptor beta chains from one sample, sequenced in a study of blood T cells in healthy people across ages. Through a sample-barcoded 5' primer and a J-beta primer mix, a second PCR was run for roughly 6 to 12 cycles. From the 5' RACE reads, TCRdb called clonotypes with MiXCR, one entry per CDR3 protein. The sample comprises about 720,000 distinct CDR3 sequences, 20% to 25% of which are singletons, and approximately 20% rests with the top ten. Sequencing was performed on blood. The receptors shown here come from a man in his sixties or seventies in good health.

V usage is TRBV9 and J usage is TRBJ2-3, with D unresolved. CDR1 and CDR2 (germline): SGDLS, YYNGEE. The CDR3 runs 13 residues. Trimming removed 0 bases from V and 6 bases from J, with 8 bases in between. This chain's CDR3 is CASSVGVVDTQYF. The CDR3 bases are TGTGCCAGCAGCGTAGGAGTCGTCGATACGCAGTATTTT.

As for this clonotype: Germline is not matched at one junction end, which may reflect a read error. This chain connects TRBV7-9 to TRBJ2-1, with TRBD1 matching over 8 bases. The CDR3 consists of 17 residues. The germline V gene has CDR1 SEHNR and CDR2 FQNEAQ (reference sequence). Here the CDR3 DNA reads TGTGCCAGCAGCTCAAGACAGGGGCTGTCCTCCTACAATAAGCAGTTCTTC. It yields the protein CASSSRQGLSSYNKQFF.

This clonotype was detected a few times. V is TRBV7-9 and J is TRBJ2-7, with D perhaps matching TRBD2 (5 bases). There are 15 residues in the CDR3. The V gene lost 5 bases and the J gene lost 7 bases, with 21 bases spanning the gap. Per the germline V gene, CDR1 is SEHNR and CDR2 is FQNEAQ (reference sequence). This chain's CDR3 is CASSLGSWTLAEQYF. Here the CDR3 DNA reads TGTGCCAGCAGCCTAGGGAGTTGGACGCTGGCAGAGCAGTACTTC.

The rearrangement joins TRBV13 to TRBJ2-7; tentative D call: TRBD2 (7 bases). The J call is uncertain, as TRBJ2-1 better fits the DNA end. The CDR3 runs 14 residues. Germline-derived CDR1 and CDR2 are PRHDT and FYEKMQ (reference sequence). The CDR3 DNA sequence: TGTGCCAGCAGCCTTAGGGGGAGGGACAATGAGCAGTTCTTC. Encoded protein: CASSLRGRDNEQFF.

The sample holds a few counts of this clonotype. This chain joins TRBV7-2 and TRBJ2-3; D gene uncertain. Between the trimmed V and J ends, which lost 1 base and 1 base, there was a span of 9 bases. Looked up from germline, CDR1 is SGHTA and CDR2 is FQGNSA. The CDR3 contains 15 residues. The CDR3 nucleotides read TGTGCCAGCAGCTTAGGACTTCTTCGCACAGATACGCAGTATTTT. Translation: CASSLGLLRTDTQYF.

The chain couples TRBV4-1 to TRBJ2-7, with 7 bases that match TRBD1. The germline CDR1 and CDR2 sequences are MGHRA and YSYEKL. J gave up 3 bases and V 0 bases, and 17 bases lay outside the gene matches. The CDR3 extends over 19 amino acids. Written as DNA, the CDR3 is TGCGCCAGCAGCCAAGATGAGGGGATACAGGGGAGAGTAATCTACGAGCAGTACTTC. It specifies CASSQDEGIQGRVIYEQYF.

The V and J genes are TRBV2 and TRBJ2-1; unclear D gene. Germline lookup yields CDR1 SNHLY and CDR2 FYNNEI. Trimming cost V 4 bases and J 4 bases, with 8 bases left between them. This CDR3 contains 13 residues. CDR3: CASSGQIYNEQFF. In DNA, the CDR3 is TGTGCCAGCAGTGGGCAGATTTACAATGAGCAGTTCTTC.

The chain couples TRBV7-9 to TRBJ2-7; D call uncertain. CDR1 is SEHNR and CDR2 is FQNEAQ in the germline V gene (reference sequence). The CDR3 length is 13 residues. The ends were cut back, 3 bases at V and 3 bases at J, with 9 bases in the middle. CDR3 sequence: CASSFGQYYEQYF. Here the CDR3 DNA reads TGTGCCAGCAGCTTTGGTCAGTACTACGAGCAGTACTTC.

This clonotype came up a few times. This chain uses TRBV6-2 or TRBV6-3 with TRBJ1-5; 8 nucleotides align to TRBD1. Per the germline V gene, CDR1 is MNHEY and CDR2 is SVGEGT. The J segment lost 6 bases and the V segment lost 4 bases, leaving 14 bases of the junction unmatched. The CDR3 runs 17 residues. CDR3 nucleotide sequence: TGTGCCAGCAGTTCGACACGACAGGGGCTTAATAGTCAGCCCCAGCATTTT. Translating it yields CASSSTRQGLNSQPQHF.

In this sample, this clonotype turned up a few times. The chain combines TRBV27 with TRBJ2-3; D is possibly TRBD2 (5 bases). The CDR3 is made up of 12 amino acids. V dropped 3 bases and J dropped 7 bases, with 8 bases sitting between them. Germline lookup yields CDR1 MNHEY and CDR2 SMNVEV (reference sequence). For the CDR3, the DNA is TGTGCCAGCAGTTTTCCGGGGAATACGCAGTATTTT. Encoded protein: CASSFPGNTQYF.

V usage is TRBV20-1 and J usage is TRBJ2-5; TRBD1 matches at 7 bases. The DNA matches TRBJ2-1 better at its end, which makes the J call doubtful. Germline loops: CDR1 DFQATT, CDR2 SNEGSKA (reference sequence). The CDR3 covers 16 residues. Written as DNA, the CDR3 is TGCAGTGCTAGCGATCAAGGGACAGTTTCGTACAATGAGCAGTTCTTC. Translation gives CSASDQGTVSYNEQFF.

This clonotype came up a few times. The chain joins TRBV5-1 to TRBJ2-1; D is uncertain. TRBJ2-7 explains the end of the DNA better; the J call may be wrong. Germline-derived CDR1 and CDR2 are SGHRS and YFSETQ. This CDR3 is 13 amino acids long. CDR3 DNA sequence: TGCGCCAGCAGCTTGGGGCAGGCAGACGAGCAGTACTTC. Protein: CASSLGQADEQYF.

V gene TRBV14 combines with J gene TRBJ2-5; D not certain. The DNA end is a closer match to TRBJ2-7, so the J assignment may be wrong. The CDR3 extends over 14 amino acids. CDR1 is SGHDN, CDR2 FVKESK, per germline. The CDR3, as DNA: TGTGCCAGCAGCCAAGGGGATTTCCCCTACGAGCAGTACTTC. Translated: CASSQGDFPYEQYF.

A few counts support this clonotype. V gene TRBV7-8 combines with J gene TRBJ1-4; the D is unclear. Germline V gene lookup returns CDR1 SGHVS and CDR2 FQNEAQ. This CDR3 comprises 14 residues. V lost 2 bases, J lost 8 bases, and 12 bases lay in between. The DNA of the CDR3 is TGTGCCAGCAGCTTAAGAAGGGTACAAGAAAAACTGTTTTTT. It translates to CASSLRRVQEKLFF.

The chain joins TRBV5-4 to TRBJ2-5; TRBD1 matches 7 bases. J gave up 10 bases and V 4 bases, and 16 bases lay outside the gene matches. The CDR3 is 15 amino acids. The germline CDR1 and CDR2 sequences are SGHNT and YYREEE (reference sequence). The CDR3 DNA reads as TGTGCCAGCAGCCGAACGACAGGGAAGGGGTCGAACCAGTACTTC. This sequence encodes CASSRTTGKGSNQYF.

With regard to this clonotype: The germline gene is not matched at one end of the junction; a read error may be the cause. V and J are TRBV7-2 and TRBJ2-1; D is uncertain. This CDR3 spans 12 amino acids. Germline CDR1 SGHTA, CDR2 FQGNSA. The CDR3 reads CASTLSQYEQFF. CDR3 coding DNA: TGTGCCAGCACCCTTTCCCAGTATGAACAGTTCTTC.

V and J are TRBV5-4 and TRBJ2-1; D is uncertain. Germline-derived CDR1 and CDR2 are SGHNT and YYREEE (reference sequence). The CDR3 has 14 residues. V was shortened by 1 base and J by 5 bases, with 10 bases between the two germline ends. The CDR3 DNA follows: TGTGCCAGCAGCTTGACCATGGCGGACAATGAGCAGTTCTTC. Protein: CASSLTMADNEQFF.

This clonotype was seen more than once but under ten times. V is TRBV20-1 and J is TRBJ2-3; the D gene could be TRBD1 or TRBD2 (5 bases each). In germline, CDR1 is DFQATT, CDR2 SNEGSKA (reference sequence). The CDR3 covers 13 residues. CDR3 coding DNA: TGCAGCGGGGCGTCGGGTAGCACAGATACGCAGTATTTT. It yields the protein CSGASGSTDTQYF.

This clonotype was seen only a few times. This sequence joins TRBV20-1 and TRBJ2-1; D not resolved. From germline, CDR1 is DFQATT and CDR2 SNEGSKA (reference sequence). V lost 8 bases and J lost 4, with 12 bases in between. The CDR3 length is 12 residues. The CDR3 nucleotides read TGCAGTACCCGACGGCGATACAATGAGCAGTTCTTC. Residues: CSTRRRYNEQFF.

This clonotype has a handful of counts. This chain joins TRBV5-1 and TRBJ2-3; D might be TRBD2 (6 bases). The CDR3 sequence is 16 residues long. V lost 6 bases and J 2 bases, leaving 19 bases between the germline ends. Germline CDR1 reads SGHRS; CDR2 reads YFSETQ. This chain's CDR3 is CASNPGGTGTTDTQYF. CDR3 nucleotides: TGCGCCAGCAACCCCGGCGGGACGGGGACCACAGATACGCAGTATTTT.